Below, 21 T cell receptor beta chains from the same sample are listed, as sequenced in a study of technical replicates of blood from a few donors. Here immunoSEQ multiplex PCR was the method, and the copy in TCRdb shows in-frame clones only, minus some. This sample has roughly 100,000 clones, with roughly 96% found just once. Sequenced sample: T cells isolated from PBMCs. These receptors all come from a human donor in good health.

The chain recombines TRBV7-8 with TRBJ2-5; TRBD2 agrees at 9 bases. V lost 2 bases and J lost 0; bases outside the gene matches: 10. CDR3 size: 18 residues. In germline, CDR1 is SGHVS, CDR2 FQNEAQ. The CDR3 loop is CASSLIVSGLAYQETQYF. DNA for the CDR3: TGTGCCAGCAGCTTAATCGTCTCCGGACTAGCGTACCAAGAGACCCAGTACTTC. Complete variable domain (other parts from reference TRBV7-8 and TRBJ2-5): GAGVSQSPRYKVAKRGQDVALRCDPISGHVSLFWYQQALGQGPEFLTYFQNEAQLDKSGLPSDRFFAERPEGSVSTLKIQRTQQEDSAVYLCASSLIVSGLAYQETQYFGPGTRLLVL.

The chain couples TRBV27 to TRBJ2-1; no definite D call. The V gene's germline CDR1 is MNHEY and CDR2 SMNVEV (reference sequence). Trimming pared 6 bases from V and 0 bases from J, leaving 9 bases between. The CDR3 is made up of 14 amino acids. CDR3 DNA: TGTGCCAGCAGCTCGAGTAGCTCCTACAATGAGCAGTTCTTC. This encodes CASSSSSSYNEQFF.

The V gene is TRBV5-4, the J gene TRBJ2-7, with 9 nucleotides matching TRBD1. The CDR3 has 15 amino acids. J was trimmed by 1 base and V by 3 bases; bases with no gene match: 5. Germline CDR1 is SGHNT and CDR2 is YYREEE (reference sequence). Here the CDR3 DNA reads TGTGCCAGCAGCTCCGGGACAGGGATTTCCTACGAGCAGTACTTC. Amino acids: CASSSGTGISYEQYF.

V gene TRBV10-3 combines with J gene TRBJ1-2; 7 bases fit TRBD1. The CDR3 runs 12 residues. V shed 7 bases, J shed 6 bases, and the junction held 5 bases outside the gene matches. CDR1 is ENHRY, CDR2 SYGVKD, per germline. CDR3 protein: CAITLDRDGYTF. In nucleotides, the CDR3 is TGTGCCATCACCTTAGACAGGGATGGCTACACCTTC.

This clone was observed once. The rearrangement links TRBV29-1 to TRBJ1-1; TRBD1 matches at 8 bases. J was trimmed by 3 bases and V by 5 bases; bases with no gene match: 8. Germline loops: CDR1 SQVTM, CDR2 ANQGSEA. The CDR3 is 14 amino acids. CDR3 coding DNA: TGCAGCGTTTACTCCGGGACAGGAGACACTGAAGCTTTCTTT. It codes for CSVYSGTGDTEAFF. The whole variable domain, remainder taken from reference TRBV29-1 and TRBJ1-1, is SAVISQKPSRDICQRGTSLTIQCQVDSQVTMMFWYRQQPGQSLTLIATANQGSEATYESGFVIDKFPISRPNLTFSTLTVSNMSPEDSSIYLCSVYSGTGDTEAFFGQGTRLTVV.

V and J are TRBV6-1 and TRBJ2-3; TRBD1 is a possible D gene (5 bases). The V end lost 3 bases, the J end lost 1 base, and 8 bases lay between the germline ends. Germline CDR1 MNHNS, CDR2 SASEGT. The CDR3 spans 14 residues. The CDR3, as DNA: TGTGCCAGCAGTGATAGGGGTCGCACAGATACGCAGTATTTT. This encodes CASSDRGRTDTQYF.

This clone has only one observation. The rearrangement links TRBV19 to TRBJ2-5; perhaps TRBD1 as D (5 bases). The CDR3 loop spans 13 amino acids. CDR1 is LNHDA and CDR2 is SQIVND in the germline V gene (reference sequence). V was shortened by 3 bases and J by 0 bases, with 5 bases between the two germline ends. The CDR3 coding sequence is TGTGCCAGTAGTATCAGGGACCAAGAGACCCAGTACTTC. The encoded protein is CASSIRDQETQYF.

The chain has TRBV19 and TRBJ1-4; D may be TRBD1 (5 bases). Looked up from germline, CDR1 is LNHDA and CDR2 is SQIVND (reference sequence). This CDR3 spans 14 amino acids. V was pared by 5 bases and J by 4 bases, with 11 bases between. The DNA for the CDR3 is TGTGCCAGTAGTGTGGGGGGGGATAATGAAAAACTGTTTTTT. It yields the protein CASSVGGDNEKLFF.

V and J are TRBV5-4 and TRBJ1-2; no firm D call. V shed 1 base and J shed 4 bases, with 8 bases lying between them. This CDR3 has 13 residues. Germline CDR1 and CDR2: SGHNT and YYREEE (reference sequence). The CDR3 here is CASSLNGFYGYTF. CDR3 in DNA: TGTGCCAGCAGCTTGAACGGGTTCTATGGCTACACCTTC.

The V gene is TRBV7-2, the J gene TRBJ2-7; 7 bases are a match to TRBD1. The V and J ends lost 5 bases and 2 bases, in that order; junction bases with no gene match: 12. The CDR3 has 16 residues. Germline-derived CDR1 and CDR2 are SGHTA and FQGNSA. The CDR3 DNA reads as TGTGCCAGCAGCCACCGTCCGGGCCAGGGGGCCTACGAGCAGTACTTC. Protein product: CASSHRPGQGAYEQYF.

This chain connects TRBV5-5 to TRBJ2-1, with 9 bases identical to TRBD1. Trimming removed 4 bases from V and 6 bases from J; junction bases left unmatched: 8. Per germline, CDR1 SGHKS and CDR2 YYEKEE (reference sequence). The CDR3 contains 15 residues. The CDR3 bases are TGTGCCAGCAGCCAACAGGGGGCGCTTATCAATGAGCAGTTCTTC. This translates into CASSQQGALINEQFF.

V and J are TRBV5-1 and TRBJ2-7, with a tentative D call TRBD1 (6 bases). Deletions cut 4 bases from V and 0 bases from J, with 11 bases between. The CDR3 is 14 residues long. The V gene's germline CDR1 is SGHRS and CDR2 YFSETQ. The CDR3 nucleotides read TGCGCCAGCAGCATAGGACAGAGCTCCTACGAGCAGTACTTC. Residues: CASSIGQSSYEQYF.

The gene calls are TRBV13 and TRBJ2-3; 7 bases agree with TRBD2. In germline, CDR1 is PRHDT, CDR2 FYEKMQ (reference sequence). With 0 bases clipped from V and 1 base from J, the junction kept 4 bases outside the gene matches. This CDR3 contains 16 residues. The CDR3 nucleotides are TGTGCCAGCAGCTTAGGTAGCCTAGCGGGCACAGATACGCAGTATTTT. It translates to CASSLGSLAGTDTQYF. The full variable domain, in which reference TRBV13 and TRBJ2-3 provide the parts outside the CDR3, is AAGVIQSPRHLIKEKRETATLKCYPIPRHDTVYWYQQGPGQDPQFLISFYEKMQSDKGSIPDRFSAQQFSDYHSELNMSSLELGDSALYFCASSLGSLAGTDTQYFGPGTRLTVL.

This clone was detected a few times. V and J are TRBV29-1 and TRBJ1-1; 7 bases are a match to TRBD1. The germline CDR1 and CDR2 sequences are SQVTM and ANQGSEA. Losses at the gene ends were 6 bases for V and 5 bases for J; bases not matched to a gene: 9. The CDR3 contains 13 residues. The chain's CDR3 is CSVTDRDGTEAFF. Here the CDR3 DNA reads TGCAGCGTGACTGACAGGGACGGAACTGAAGCTTTCTTT.

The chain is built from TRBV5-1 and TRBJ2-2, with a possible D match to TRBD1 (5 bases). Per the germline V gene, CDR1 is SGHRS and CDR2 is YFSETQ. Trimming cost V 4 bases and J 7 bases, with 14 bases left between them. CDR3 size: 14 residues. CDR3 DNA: TGCGCCAGCAGCAAAGAAGACAGAATCGGGGAGCTGTTTTTT. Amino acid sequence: CASSKEDRIGELFF.

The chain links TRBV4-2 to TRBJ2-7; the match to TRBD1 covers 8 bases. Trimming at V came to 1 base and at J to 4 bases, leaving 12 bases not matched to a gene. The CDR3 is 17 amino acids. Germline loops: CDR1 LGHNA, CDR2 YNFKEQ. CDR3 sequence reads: CASSQAARAGGQYEQYF. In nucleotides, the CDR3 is TGTGCCAGCAGCCAAGCGGCGAGGGCAGGGGGCCAATACGAGCAGTACTTC.

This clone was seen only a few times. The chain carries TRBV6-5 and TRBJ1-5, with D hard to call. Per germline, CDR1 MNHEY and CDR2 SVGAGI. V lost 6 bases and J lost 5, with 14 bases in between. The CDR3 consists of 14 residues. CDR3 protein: CASSKSGSDQPQHF. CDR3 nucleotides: TGTGCCAGCAGCAAGAGTGGGAGCGATCAGCCCCAGCATTTT.

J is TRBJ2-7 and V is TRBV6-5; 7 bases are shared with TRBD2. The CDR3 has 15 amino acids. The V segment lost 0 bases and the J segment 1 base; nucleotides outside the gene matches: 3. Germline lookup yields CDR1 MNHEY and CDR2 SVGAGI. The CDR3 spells CASSYSRTSSYEQYF. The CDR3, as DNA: TGTGCCAGCAGTTACTCAAGGACTAGTTCCTACGAGCAGTACTTC.

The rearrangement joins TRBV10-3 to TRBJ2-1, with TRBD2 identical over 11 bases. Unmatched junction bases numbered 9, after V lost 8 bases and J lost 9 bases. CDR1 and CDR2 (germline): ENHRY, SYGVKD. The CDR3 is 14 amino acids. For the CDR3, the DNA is TGTGCCATCGAAGCACTAGCGGGAGAGGGTGAGCAGTTCTTC. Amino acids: CAIEALAGEGEQFF.

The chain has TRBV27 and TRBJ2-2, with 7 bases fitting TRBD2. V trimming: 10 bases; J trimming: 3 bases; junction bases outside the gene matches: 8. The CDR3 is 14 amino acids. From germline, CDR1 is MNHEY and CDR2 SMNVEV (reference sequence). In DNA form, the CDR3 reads TGTGCCACCACCGGGACTATCGACACCGGGGAGCTGTTTTTT. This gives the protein CATTGTIDTGELFF.

In DNA form, the CDR3 reads TGCGCCAGCCTGTCGTTCGGCACCGGGGAGCTGTTTTTT. Translated: CASLSFGTGELFF. J is TRBJ2-2 and V is TRBV5-1; D is ambiguous. From germline, CDR1 is SGHRS and CDR2 YFSETQ. Trimming shortened V by 7 bases and J by 4 bases, and 11 bases separated the two germline ends. The CDR3 extends over 13 amino acids.